Shown below are 7 T cell receptor beta chains from a single sample sequenced in a study of OX40 agonist ivuxolimab in advanced cancers. Profiling relied on immunoSEQ multiplex PCR, and the TCRdb table lists in-frame clones only, not all of them. The sample records some 54,000 clones, roughly 81% being singletons. The sequences come from CD4+ or CD8+ T cells sorted from blood, collected in a trial of the OX40 agonist ivuxolimab. These receptors were collected from an adult with an advanced solid tumor such as melanoma, head and neck, liver or kidney cancer.

In its sample, this clone was seen a few times. The V and J genes are TRBV7-2 and TRBJ2-2; D is possibly TRBD1 (6 bases). The CDR3 is made up of 18 amino acids. Germline-derived CDR1 and CDR2 are SGHTA and FQGNSA. Trimming stripped 5 bases from V and 0 bases from J, with 19 bases between. Here the CDR3 DNA reads TGTGCCAGCAGCCATGACAGGCCCCTAGTCGCGAACACCGGGGAGCTGTTTTTT. Translated, it gives CASSHDRPLVANTGELFF.

The chain carries TRBV7-8 and TRBJ2-3; 8 nucleotides match TRBD2. Germline lookup yields CDR1 SGHVS and CDR2 FQNEAQ. The CDR3 extends over 18 amino acids. With 1 base clipped from V and 3 bases from J, the junction kept 12 bases outside the gene matches. The CDR3 DNA reads as TGTGCCAGCAGCTTAGGTAGTTTGAGCGGGAGATATACAGATACGCAGTATTTT. Translating it yields CASSLGSLSGRYTDTQYF.

This chain links TRBV11-2 with TRBJ2-7, with a tentative D call TRBD1 (6 bases). Per the germline V gene, CDR1 is SGHAT and CDR2 is FQNNGV. CDR3 length equals 12 residues. Trimming took off 5 bases at V and 6 bases at J, with 11 bases between the two ends. This chain's CDR3 is CASSIRTAEQYF. The CDR3 DNA follows: TGTGCCAGCAGCATTAGGACAGCCGAGCAGTACTTC. Combining the CDR3 with reference TRBV11-2 and TRBJ2-7 gives the whole variable domain EAGVAQSPRYKIIEKRQSVAFWCNPISGHATLYWYQQILGQGPKLLIQFQNNGVVDDSQLPKDRFSAERLKGVDSTLKIQPAKLEDSAVYLCASSIRTAEQYFGPGTRLTVT.

The genes are TRBV19 and TRBJ2-1; 12 bases align to TRBD2. Germline lookup yields CDR1 LNHDA and CDR2 SQIVND (reference sequence). V lost 3 bases, J lost 8 bases, and 8 bases stayed unmatched. The CDR3 is 16 residues long. The CDR3 DNA follows: TGTGCCAGTAGTATCAGACTAGCGGGAGTATCCCATGAGCAGTTCTTC. This sequence encodes CASSIRLAGVSHEQFF.

The genes are TRBV19 and TRBJ2-7; D might be TRBD2 (5 bases). V was trimmed by 6 bases and J by 3 bases, leaving 9 bases between them. The CDR3 spans 12 residues. Germline CDR1 is LNHDA and CDR2 is SQIVND (reference sequence). CDR3 bases: TGTGCCAGTAGCACTAGAGGCTACGAGCAGTACTTC. Its translation: CASSTRGYEQYF.

The rearrangement uses TRBV7-2 and TRBJ2-7; D may be TRBD2 (5 bases). Germline loops: CDR1 SGHTA, CDR2 FQGNSA. CDR3 length: 15 residues. V was shortened by 5 bases and J by 2 bases, with 16 bases between the two germline ends. The CDR3 loop is CASSRSGGGPYEQYF. The CDR3 DNA reads TGTGCCAGCAGCCGATCAGGAGGCGGCCCCTACGAGCAGTACTTC.

This clone was seen once. The chain joins TRBV5-1 to TRBJ1-1; D possibly corresponds to TRBD1 (5 bases). The CDR3 runs 13 residues. V was shortened by 5 bases and J by 11 bases, with 19 bases between the two germline ends. CDR1 is SGHRS and CDR2 is YFSETQ in the germline V gene. In nucleotides, the CDR3 is TGCGCCAGCAGTCCCCGGGGCCCGAAGGTGGCTTTCTTT. It codes for CASSPRGPKVAFF.